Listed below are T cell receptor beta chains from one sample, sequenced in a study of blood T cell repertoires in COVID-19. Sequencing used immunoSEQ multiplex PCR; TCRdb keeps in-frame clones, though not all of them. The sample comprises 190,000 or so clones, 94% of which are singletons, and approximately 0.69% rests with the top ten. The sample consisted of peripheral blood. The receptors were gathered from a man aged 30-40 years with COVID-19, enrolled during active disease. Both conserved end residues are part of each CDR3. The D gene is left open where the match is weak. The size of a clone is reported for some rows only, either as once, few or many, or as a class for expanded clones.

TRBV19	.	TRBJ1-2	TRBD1	CASSTPSGTGNYGYTF	TGTGCCAGTAGTACCCCCTCTGGGACAGGGAACTATGGCTACACCTTC
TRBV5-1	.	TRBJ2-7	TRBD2	CASSSPPNSGGAYEQYF	TGCGCCAGCAGCTCCCCCCCAAATAGCGGGGGGGCCTACGAGCAGTACTTC
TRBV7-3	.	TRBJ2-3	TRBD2	CASSFMTSGGAGDTQYF	TGTGCCAGCAGCTTTATGACTAGCGGGGGGGCAGGAGATACGCAGTATTTT
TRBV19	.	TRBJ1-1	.	CASSIGRGTEAFF	TGTGCCAGTAGTATAGGGCGGGGCACTGAAGCTTTCTTT
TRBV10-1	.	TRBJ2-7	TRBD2	CASSESGTKAYEQYF	TGCGCCAGCAGTGAGTCCGGGACTAAAGCCTACGAGCAGTACTTC
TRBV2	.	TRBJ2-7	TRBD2	CASSDPFSGGAYEQYF	TGTGCCAGCAGTGACCCCTTTAGCGGGGGGGCCTACGAGCAGTACTTC
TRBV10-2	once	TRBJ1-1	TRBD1	CASNLRQGARVEAFF	TGCGCCAGCAACCTCCGCCAGGGGGCGCGAGTTGAAGCTTTCTTT
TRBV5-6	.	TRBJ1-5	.	CASSFQGYQPQHF	TGTGCCAGCAGCTTTCAGGGTTATCAGCCCCAGCATTTT
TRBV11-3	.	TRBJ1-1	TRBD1	CASSHAGQLNTEAFF	TGTGCCAGCAGCCACGCGGGACAGTTGAACACTGAAGCTTTCTTT
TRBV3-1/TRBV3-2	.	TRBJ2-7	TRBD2	CASSRGTGTKSYEQYF	TGTGCCAGCAGCCGCGGAACCGGGACTAAGTCCTACGAGCAGTACTTC
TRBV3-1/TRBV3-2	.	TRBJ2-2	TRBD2	CASSQVAAGGPTGELFF	TGTGCCAGCAGCCAAGTGGCAGCGGGGGGCCCCACCGGGGAGCTGTTTTTT
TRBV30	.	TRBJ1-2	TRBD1	CAWRQGAFGYTF	TGTGCCTGGAGACAGGGGGCATTTGGCTACACCTTC
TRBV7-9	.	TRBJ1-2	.	CASTGGGYYGYTF	TGTGCCAGCACCGGCGGCGGATACTATGGCTACACCTTC
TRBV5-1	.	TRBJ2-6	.	CASSLGGSGANVLTF	TGCGCCAGCAGCTTGGGAGGGTCTGGGGCCAACGTCCTGACTTTC
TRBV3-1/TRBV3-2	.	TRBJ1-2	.	CASSPFAGDDGYTF	TGTGCCAGCAGCCCTTTTGCAGGGGATGATGGCTACACCTTC
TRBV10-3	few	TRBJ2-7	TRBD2	CASQLAGGPYEQYF	TGTGCCAGCCAGCTAGCGGGGGGTCCCTACGAGCAGTACTTC
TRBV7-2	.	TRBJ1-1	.	CASSLLVNTEAFF	TGTGCCAGCAGCTTGTTAGTGAACACTGAAGCTTTCTTT
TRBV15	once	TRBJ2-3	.	CATSAGGLSTDTQYF	TGTGCCACCAGCGCAGGGGGGCTGAGCACAGATACGCAGTATTTT
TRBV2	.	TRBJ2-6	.	CASTGPGDLSGANVLTF	TGTGCCAGCACCGGTCCGGGGGACTTATCTGGGGCCAACGTCCTGACTTTC
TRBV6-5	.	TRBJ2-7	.	CASREGYEQYF	TGTGCCAGCAGGGAGGGTTACGAGCAGTACTTC
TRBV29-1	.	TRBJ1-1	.	CSVVSVNTEAFF	TGCAGCGTTGTTTCGGTGAACACTGAAGCTTTCTTT
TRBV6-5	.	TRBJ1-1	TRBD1	CASTPRTGGFTEAFF	TGTGCCAGCACTCCTCGGACAGGGGGTTTCACTGAAGCTTTCTTT
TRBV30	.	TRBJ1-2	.	CAWSKKQINYGYTF	TGTGCCTGGAGTAAAAAACAGATAAACTATGGCTACACCTTC
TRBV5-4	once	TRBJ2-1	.	CASSPGTLDVNEQFF	TGTGCCAGCAGCCCCGGGACTCTCGACGTCAATGAGCAGTTCTTC
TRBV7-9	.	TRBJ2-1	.	CASSFGGYNEQFF	TGTGCCAGCAGCTTTGGGGGGTACAATGAGCAGTTCTTC
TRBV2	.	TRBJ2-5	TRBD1	CASSALGDRDAQETQYF	TGTGCCAGCAGCGCCCTGGGGGACAGGGACGCGCAAGAGACCCAGTACTTC
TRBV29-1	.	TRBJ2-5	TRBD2	CSRGGIGETQYF	TGCAGCCGCGGGGGGATTGGAGAGACCCAGTACTTC
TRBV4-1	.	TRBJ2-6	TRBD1	CASEPQGAGANVLTF	TGCGCCAGCGAACCACAGGGGGCTGGGGCCAACGTCCTGACTTTC
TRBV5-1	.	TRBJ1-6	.	CASSLDGHLNSPLHF	TGCGCCAGCAGCTTGGACGGACACCTCAATTCACCCCTCCACTTT
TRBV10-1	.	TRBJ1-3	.	CASTISGRLTYGNTIYF	TGCGCCAGCACCATAAGTGGGCGATTAACGTATGGAAACACCATATATTTT
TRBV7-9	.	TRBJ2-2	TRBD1	CATGGQGATGELFF	TGTGCCACCGGCGGGCAGGGGGCCACCGGGGAGCTGTTTTTT
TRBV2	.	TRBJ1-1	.	CASRGAENTEAFF	TGTGCCAGCAGGGGCGCAGAGAACACTGAAGCTTTCTTT
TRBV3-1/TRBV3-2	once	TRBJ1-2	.	CASSQGENGYTF	TGTGCCAGCAGCCAAGGTGAGAATGGCTACACCTTC
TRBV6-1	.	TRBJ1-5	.	CASSEDFQGSQHF	TGTGCCAGCAGTGAAGACTTCCAGGGCTCCCAGCATTTT
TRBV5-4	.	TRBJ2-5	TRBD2	CASSVRGGIETQYF	TGTGCCAGCAGTGTGCGGGGGGGCATAGAGACCCAGTACTTC
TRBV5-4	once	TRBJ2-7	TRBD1	CASSYRDSSLEQYF	TGTGCCAGCAGCTATCGGGACAGTTCTTTAGAGCAGTACTTC
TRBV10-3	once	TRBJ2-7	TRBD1	CAISAGQGPYEQYF	TGTGCCATCAGTGCCGGACAGGGGCCCTACGAGCAGTACTTC
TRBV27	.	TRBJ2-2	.	CASSGRTAPTGELFF	TGTGCCAGCAGTGGACGGACAGCCCCCACCGGGGAGCTGTTTTTT
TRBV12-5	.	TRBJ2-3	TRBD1	CASGFSKTGGAGGSDTQYF	TGTGCTAGTGGTTTTTCAAAGACAGGGGGCGCCGGGGGATCAGATACGCAGTATTTT
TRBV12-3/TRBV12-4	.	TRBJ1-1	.	CASSLGGDTEAFF	TGTGCCAGCAGTTTAGGCGGGGACACTGAAGCTTTCTTT
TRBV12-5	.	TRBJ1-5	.	CASGLVWANYGEYSNQPQHF	TGTGCTAGTGGTTTGGTATGGGCTAATTACGGGGAGTATAGCAATCAGCCCCAGCATTTT
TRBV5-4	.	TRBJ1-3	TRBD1	CASSLGQGAENTIYF	TGTGCCAGCAGCTTGGGGCAGGGGGCCGAAAACACCATATATTTT
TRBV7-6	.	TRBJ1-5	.	CASSFGQGQPQHF	TGTGCCAGCAGCTTCGGACAAGGTCAGCCCCAGCATTTT
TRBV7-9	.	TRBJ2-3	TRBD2	CASSLGPGGPTDTQYF	TGTGCCAGCAGCTTAGGGCCGGGGGGGCCCACAGATACGCAGTATTTT
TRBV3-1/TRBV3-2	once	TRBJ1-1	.	CASSYTPSSDYTEAFF	TGTGCCAGCAGCTACACCCCTTCGAGCGATTACACTGAAGCTTTCTTT